This passage covers 5 T cell receptor beta chains from one sample sequenced in a study of vaccination effects on CD4 cells after COVID-19. Their antigen targets remain unknown. ViraFEST used viral peptide pools to expand antigen-specific CD4+ T cells before sequencing. Researchers isolated CD4+ T cells once less than 13 days of culture had elapsed. The cohort was immunized with two doses of either the BNT162b2 or mRNA-1273 vaccine. Profiling relied on immunoSEQ multiplex PCR, and the TCRdb table lists in-frame clones only, not all of them. The profile shows under 30,000 clones, roughly 68% of them singletons. Sequenced here: CD4+ T cells from PBMCs cultured with HCoV-OC43 spike peptides, sampled after COVID-19 vaccination. The subset denotes: HCoV-OC43 spike overlapping peptide pool stimulation. The receptors shown here come from a human donor who received a COVID-19 vaccine.

Only one count was recorded for this clone. The chain recombines TRBV5-1 with TRBJ1-4; perhaps TRBD1 as D (5 bases). V was clipped by 0 bases and J by 8 bases, with 11 bases between them. The CDR3 is made up of 14 amino acids. Looked up from germline, CDR1 is SGHRS and CDR2 is YFSETQ. The CDR3 bases are TGCGCCAGCAGCTTGGTGGGGCTCCGGGAAAAACTGTTTTTT. The encoded protein is CASSLVGLREKLFF.

The sample holds one count of this clone. This rearrangement joins TRBV12-3 or TRBV12-4 to TRBJ1-5; 9 bases line up with TRBD1. Trimming at V came to 7 bases and at J to 6 bases, leaving 4 bases not matched to a gene. There are 13 residues in the CDR3. In DNA, the CDR3 is TGTGCCAGCACACAGGGGGCTGGTCAGCCCCAGCATTTT. Encoded protein: CASTQGAGQPQHF.

The chain combines TRBV6-5 with TRBJ1-4; weak D call: TRBD1 (6 bases). The germline V gene encodes CDR1 MNHEY and CDR2 SVGAGI. This CDR3 comprises 16 residues. Trimming cost V 0 bases and J 6 bases, with 14 bases left between them. CDR3 protein: CASSYSSSGGDEKLFF. As DNA, the CDR3 is TGTGCCAGCAGTTACTCGTCCTCGGGGGGCGATGAAAAACTGTTTTTT.

The CDR3 sequence: CASRRDQTYEQYF. In DNA form, the CDR3 reads TGTGCCAGCAGAAGGGACCAAACCTACGAGCAGTACTTC. This chain joins TRBV27 and TRBJ2-7; D is possibly TRBD1 or TRBD2 (5 bases each). Germline V gene lookup returns CDR1 MNHEY and CDR2 SMNVEV (reference sequence). Between the trimmed V and J ends, which lost 6 bases and 2 bases, there was a span of 11 bases. This CDR3 comprises 13 residues.

This chain links TRBV27 with TRBJ1-1; D gene uncertain. The length of the CDR3 is 16 residues. Trimming removed 0 bases from V and 4 bases from J, with 15 bases in between. Germline assignment: CDR1 MNHEY and CDR2 SMNVEV (reference sequence). The CDR3 protein is CASSLSVSPVVTEAFF. CDR3 DNA: TGTGCCAGCAGTTTATCGGTGTCTCCCGTTGTCACTGAAGCTTTCTTT.